Below, one TCR beta chain is given with its context. This record comes from a study of T cell changes during pregnancy in multiple sclerosis. Clones were sequenced by immunoSEQ multiplex PCR, and TCRdb holds only the in-frame ones, with some missing. There are 40,000 to 50,000 clones in the sample; around 93% occur only once, and approximately 8.7% lies in the top ten. The CDR3 length is 16 residues. CDR1 is SGHTA, CDR2 FQGNSA, per germline. With 4 bases removed from V and 4 bases from J, the gap between germline ends came to 16 bases. The receptor comes from a female donor with multiple sclerosis, enrolled in a pregnancy study. The J gene is TRBJ2-2, the V gene TRBV7-2; D might be TRBD2 (6 bases). The sample in question was CD8+ T cells from peripheral blood mononuclear cells, obtained in the third trimester of pregnancy. The CDR3 protein is CASSSPTSPATGELFF. The CDR3 DNA follows: TGTGCCAGCAGCTCCCCTACTAGCCCGGCCACCGGGGAGCTGTTTTTT.